The present T cell receptor (beta chain) was sequenced within a study of T cells in Graves' hyperthyroidism and ophthalmopathy. Turning to the study itself: Specimen type is peripheral blood, collected at initial diagnosis prior to any treatment.

Patients counted as stable if ophthalmopathy did not develop within 18 months. What was amplified from RNA transcripts were TCR beta CDR3 regions. The HTBI primer set was used in a first-round RT-PCR of the TCR CDR3. Via MiXCR, TCRdb re-called the multiplex PCR reads, giving one row per CDR3 protein. The table includes 550,000 to 800,000 distinct CDR3 sequences, roughly a sixth detected once. CDR1 and CDR2 (germline): MNHNS, SASEGT. This CDR3 is 16 amino acids long. The V gene end was trimmed by 2 bases and the J gene end by 4 bases; junction bases not matched to a gene: 5. The table lists this clonotype with a few counts.

The sequencing input was blood. This chain links TRBV6-1 with TRBJ2-1; 10 bases match TRBD2. This TCR derives from a man between 45 and 60 years old with Graves' hyperthyroidism. The CDR3 bases are TGTGCCAGCAGTGAATTGGGACTAGCGCCATACAATGAGCAGTTCTTC. Translating it yields CASSELGLAPYNEQFF.